These 32 T cell receptor beta chains share one sample of origin, sequenced in a study of identical twins. MiXCR, applied by TCRdb to the 5' RACE reads, yields one record per CDR3 protein. The sample lists about 890,000 distinct CDR3 sequences, around an eighth occurring once. The same specimen was also included in a second study, on yellow fever vaccine responses in identical twins.

The sequenced material came from PBMCs. The receptor source for this set is a woman aged 18 to 35 in good health.

This clonotype was detected only a few times. This chain connects TRBV20-1 to TRBJ2-3, with no clear D. V lost 0 bases and J 4 bases, leaving 11 bases between the germline ends. Germline CDR1 and CDR2: DFQATT and SNEGSKA (reference sequence). The CDR3 extends over 14 amino acids. In nucleotides, the CDR3 is TGCAGTGCTAGAGATCTGGCAGTTTCAGATACGCAGTATTTT. Translating gives CSARDLAVSDTQYF.

The chain links TRBV6-1 to TRBJ2-1, with D maybe TRBD2 (5 bases). The CDR3 runs 14 residues. CDR1 is MNHNS and CDR2 is SASEGT in the germline V gene. V lost 5 bases and J lost 1, with 9 bases in between. The CDR3 sequence: CASSMGVSYNEQFF. DNA of the CDR3: TGTGCCAGCAGTATGGGAGTGTCCTACAATGAGCAGTTCTTC.

This chain joins TRBV6-4 and TRBJ1-2, with D perhaps TRBD1 (5 bases). This CDR3 comprises 12 residues. V was shortened by 3 bases and J by 10 bases, with 12 bases between the two germline ends. The germline CDR1 and CDR2 sequences are MRHNA and SNTAGT. The CDR3 coding sequence is TGTGCCAGCAGTGAAGGGCGCAGGGACTACACCTTC. It specifies CASSEGRRDYTF.

A few counts support this clonotype. The chain recombines TRBV7-9 with TRBJ2-6; no clear D gene. The germline V gene has CDR1 SEHNR and CDR2 FQNEAQ (reference sequence). CDR3 size: 16 residues. With 1 base removed from V and 2 bases from J, the gap between germline ends came to 9 bases. The CDR3 sequence is CASSLGGPPGANVLTF. CDR3 DNA sequence: TGTGCCAGCAGCTTAGGAGGTCCTCCTGGGGCCAACGTCCTGACTTTC.

This clonotype was picked up a small number of times. V and J are TRBV15 and TRBJ1-1; D gene unclear. Germline V gives CDR1 LNHNV, CDR2 YYDKDF (reference sequence). V was clipped by 0 bases and J by 0 bases, with 8 bases between them. The CDR3 loop spans 15 amino acids. CDR3 nucleotide sequence: TGTGCCACCAGCAGAGATGCACTTATGAACACTGAAGCTTTCTTT. Translating gives CATSRDALMNTEAFF. The full variable domain, completed using reference TRBV15 and TRBJ1-1, is DAMVIQNPRYQVTQFGKPVTLSCSQTLNHNVMYWYQQKSSQAPKLLFHYYDKDFNNEADTPDNFQSRRPNTSFCFLDIRSPGLGDTAMYLCATSRDALMNTEAFFGQGTRLTVV.

This clonotype showed up many times. The chain links TRBV11-2 to TRBJ1-4; no firm D call. V was pared by 5 bases and J by 0 bases, with 10 bases between. CDR1 is SGHAT, CDR2 FQNNGV, per germline. The CDR3 totals 15 residues. The CDR3 loop is CASSPADPTNEKLFF. CDR3 coding DNA: TGTGCCAGCAGCCCGGCAGATCCAACTAATGAAAAACTGTTTTTT.

The rearrangement links TRBV20-1 to TRBJ2-7, with 11 bases fitting TRBD2. CDR3 length: 14 residues. V trimming: 2 bases; J trimming: 3 bases; junction bases outside the gene matches: 3. Germline-derived CDR1 and CDR2 are DFQATT and SNEGSKA (reference sequence). Here the CDR3 DNA reads TGCAGTGCTAGACAAGGGACTAGCGGCTACGAGCAGTACTTC. Protein: CSARQGTSGYEQYF.

In DNA, the CDR3 is TGTGCCAGCAGCCGGGGACAGGGCGTTGGGTACGAGCAGTACGTC. Its translation is CASSRGQGVGYEQYV. The chain has TRBV6-1 and TRBJ2-7; 9 bases agree with TRBD1. With 6 bases clipped from V and 4 bases from J, the junction kept 10 bases outside the gene matches. Germline CDR1 MNHNS, CDR2 SASEGT. The CDR3 totals 15 residues.

This chain joins TRBV29-1 and TRBJ2-3; 8 bases fit TRBD2. The CDR3 covers 14 residues. The V gene end was trimmed by 6 bases and the J gene end by 3 bases; junction bases not matched to a gene: 8. CDR1 is SQVTM, CDR2 ANQGSEA, per germline. The CDR3 DNA sequence: TGCAGCGTGGCTAGGAGCGGGAGTACAGATACGCAGTATTTT. Residues: CSVARSGSTDTQYF.

The rearrangement joins TRBV24-1 to TRBJ2-1; TRBD2 might be the D (5 bases). The CDR3 spans 12 residues. With 9 bases removed from V and 6 bases from J, the gap between germline ends came to 11 bases. The germline V gene has CDR1 KGHDR and CDR2 SFDVKD. This chain's CDR3 is CATSEEFNEQFF. CDR3 sequence (DNA): TGTGCCACCTCGGAGGAATTCAATGAGCAGTTCTTC.

This clonotype was detected many times. V gene TRBV3-1 combines with J gene TRBJ2-4, with 7 bases identical to TRBD2. The germline V gene has CDR1 LGHDT and CDR2 YNNKEL (reference sequence). With V trimmed by 4 bases and J by 3 bases, 6 bases remained unmatched. CDR3 length equals 15 residues. The CDR3 sequence: CASSLPSSGKNIQYF. CDR3 nucleotide sequence: TGTGCCAGCAGCCTCCCGTCTAGCGGCAAAAACATTCAGTACTTC.

This clonotype was detected ten times or more. The genes are TRBV6-1 and TRBJ2-1, with D uncertain. The CDR3 contains 16 residues. Trimming took off 6 bases at V and 6 bases at J, with 21 bases between the two ends. Germline CDR1 and CDR2: MNHNS and SASEGT. The chain's CDR3 is CASSTQTVSLGNEQFF. Written as DNA, the CDR3 is TGTGCCAGCAGCACCCAGACGGTCAGTCTAGGCAATGAGCAGTTCTTC.

For the CDR3, the DNA is TGCAGCGTCGCCGGGACAGGGCCGTGGGGCTCCTACGAGCAGTACTTC. Protein product: CSVAGTGPWGSYEQYF. This chain uses TRBV29-1 with TRBJ2-7, with 9 bases fitting TRBD1. V lost 6 bases and J lost 0; bases outside the gene matches: 12. This CDR3 spans 16 amino acids. CDR1 SQVTM and CDR2 ANQGSEA come from the germline V gene.

This clonotype is a singleton in its sample. This sequence joins TRBV7-3 and TRBJ2-3; either TRBD1 or TRBD2 may supply D (6 bases each). Germline-derived CDR1 and CDR2 are SGHTA and FQGTGA. V lost 4 bases and J lost 1, with 15 bases in between. The CDR3 has 16 residues. The CDR3 DNA reads TGTGCCAGCAGCTCATACATGGAGGGGGGCACAGATACGCAGTATTTT. This gives the protein CASSSYMEGGTDTQYF.

This clonotype occurred a few times. The chain uses TRBV6-1 and TRBJ2-1; 7 bases are shared with TRBD2. CDR3 size: 16 residues. From germline, CDR1 is MNHNS and CDR2 SASEGT. V shed 6 bases, J shed 5 bases, and the junction held 13 bases outside the gene matches. For the CDR3, the DNA is TGTGCCAGCAGAATAACCCCGGGACTAAGTAACAATGAGCAGTTCTTC. This translates into CASRITPGLSNNEQFF.

This chain links TRBV7-3 with TRBJ1-2; 8 bases match TRBD1. This CDR3 has 13 amino acids. V gave up 5 bases and J gave up 8 bases; unmatched junction bases: 7. Germline V gives CDR1 SGHTA, CDR2 FQGTGA. The CDR3 here is CASSPGTGFGYTF. DNA for the CDR3: TGTGCCAGCAGCCCGGGGACAGGCTTCGGCTACACCTTC.

This chain connects TRBV27 to TRBJ2-1; possibly TRBD1 or TRBD2 for D (5 bases each). V lost 7 bases to trimming and J lost 0 bases, with 13 bases between them. The germline gives CDR1 MNHEY, CDR2 SMNVEV (reference sequence). The CDR3 has 15 residues. The CDR3 nucleotides read TGTGCCAGCACCCCCTGGGGGAGCTCCTACAATGAGCAGTTCTTC. Protein sequence: CASTPWGSSYNEQFF.

This clonotype has a count of ten or more. The rearrangement links TRBV12-3 or TRBV12-4 to TRBJ1-2; TRBD1 matches 8 bases. J lost 4 bases, V lost 6 bases, and 10 bases had no gene match. The CDR3 spans 15 residues. This CDR3 is CASSWAGGASYGYTF. The CDR3 nucleotides read TGTGCCAGCAGCTGGGCAGGGGGCGCTTCCTATGGCTACACCTTC.

This clonotype was counted a few times. The chain links TRBV29-1 to TRBJ2-3; 7 bases match TRBD2. CDR1 is SQVTM and CDR2 is ANQGSEA in the germline V gene. The CDR3 length is 15 residues. V shed 1 base, J shed 4 bases, and the junction held 8 bases outside the gene matches. The CDR3 nucleotides are TGCAGCGTTGAAGTAGGTGGCGGGGGTTCAGATACGCAGTATTTT. As protein: CSVEVGGGGSDTQYF.

This clonotype showed up just a few times. The chain is built from TRBV7-8 and TRBJ2-2; perhaps D is TRBD1 or TRBD2 (5 bases each). The germline CDR1 and CDR2 sequences are SGHVS and FQNEAQ. V was pared by 3 bases and J by 2 bases, with 16 bases between. CDR3 size: 17 residues. Here the CDR3 DNA reads TGTGCCAGCAGCTTTTCGGTCGGGGCAGCTAACACCGGGGAGCTGTTTTTT. Protein product: CASSFSVGAANTGELFF.

This clonotype showed up just a few times. The genes are TRBV5-1 and TRBJ1-4; TRBD1 is a possible D gene (5 bases). V was pared by 0 bases and J by 3 bases, with 9 bases between. The CDR3 totals 15 residues. Germline CDR1 SGHRS, CDR2 YFSETQ. For the CDR3, the DNA is TGCGCCAGCAGCTTGGACAGGATGGCTAATGAAAAACTGTTTTTT. Translation gives CASSLDRMANEKLFF.

The CDR3 sequence: CASSSQVVAKNIQYF. In nucleotides, the CDR3 is TGTGCCAGCAGTTCACAGGTGGTAGCCAAAAACATTCAGTACTTC. V is TRBV2 and J is TRBJ2-4; tentatively, D is TRBD1 (5 bases). The CDR3 is made up of 15 amino acids. Germline V gene lookup returns CDR1 SNHLY and CDR2 FYNNEI. V lost 5 bases and J 0 bases, leaving 11 bases between the germline ends.

This clonotype has only a few counts. The chain has TRBV9 and TRBJ2-2, with D unresolved. Germline loops: CDR1 SGDLS, CDR2 YYNGEE. This CDR3 comprises 15 residues. Trimming removed 6 bases at V and 0 bases at J, with 12 bases between. The chain's CDR3 is CASMGGRTNTGELFF. DNA of the CDR3: TGTGCCAGCATGGGCGGTCGGACGAACACCGGGGAGCTGTTTTTT.

This clonotype was counted a few times. The chain combines TRBV5-1 with TRBJ2-1; TRBD1 agrees at 8 bases. In germline, CDR1 is SGHRS, CDR2 YFSETQ. CDR3 length equals 19 residues. With 3 bases clipped from V and 5 bases from J, the junction kept 19 bases outside the gene matches. The CDR3 DNA sequence: TGCGCCAGCAGCTCCACAGGGGGTCCCCCACCAACAATTAACAATGAGCAGTTCTTC. Translated: CASSSTGGPPPTINNEQFF.

This clonotype occurred many times. The V gene is TRBV12-3 or TRBV12-4, the J gene TRBJ1-5, with a weak D call TRBD1 (5 bases). This CDR3 spans 15 amino acids. V lost 5 bases to trimming and J lost 1 base, with 12 bases between them. CDR3 protein: CASSLEGRSNQPQHF. In DNA form, the CDR3 reads TGTGCCAGCAGTCTGGAGGGGAGAAGCAATCAGCCCCAGCATTTT.

This clonotype was observed a handful of times. The chain links TRBV6-1 to TRBJ2-6; D is unclear. The CDR3 consists of 17 residues. Trimming removed 0 bases from V and 0 bases from J, with 9 bases in between. Looked up from germline, CDR1 is MNHNS and CDR2 is SASEGT. This chain's CDR3 is CASSEALDLSGANVLTF. CDR3 bases: TGTGCCAGCAGTGAAGCGCTGGACCTCTCTGGGGCCAACGTCCTGACTTTC.

The V call is TRBV12-3 or TRBV12-4, the J call TRBJ2-1, with TRBD2 matching over 12 bases. Unmatched junction bases numbered 5, after V lost 4 bases and J lost 4 bases. The CDR3 extends over 16 amino acids. The CDR3 nucleotides are TGTGCCAGCAGTTCCACGACTAGCGGGAGTTACAATGAGCAGTTCTTC. This codes for CASSSTTSGSYNEQFF.

V and J are TRBV12-3 or TRBV12-4 and TRBJ2-5, with 7 positions matching TRBD2. V was pared by 6 bases and J by 5 bases, with 3 bases of the junction left unmatched. The CDR3 is 12 residues long. The CDR3 DNA sequence: TGTGCCAGCAGGTGGGGGGGGGAGACCCAGTACTTC. Residues: CASRWGGETQYF.

At least ten counts were recorded for this clonotype. This rearrangement joins TRBV28 to TRBJ2-5; possible D gene TRBD2, 5 bases. Trimming took off 4 bases at V and 2 bases at J, with 17 bases between the two ends. The CDR3 spans 16 residues. Germline V gives CDR1 MDHEN, CDR2 SYDVKM. CDR3 in amino acids: CASSYLGRGLQETQYF. CDR3 DNA: TGTGCCAGCAGTTACCTAGGCCGGGGATTGCAAGAGACCCAGTACTTC. Filled out from reference TRBV28 and TRBJ2-5, the complete variable domain reads DVKVTQSSRYLVKRTGEKVFLECVQDMDHENMFWYRQDPGLGLRLIYFSYDVKMKEKGDIPEGYSVSREKKERFSLILESASTNQTSMYLCASSYLGRGLQETQYFGPGTRLLVL.

V and J are TRBV5-1 and TRBJ2-3; the match to TRBD2 covers 9 bases. The trim removed 4 bases at V and 0 bases at J, leaving 6 bases unmatched. The germline CDR1 and CDR2 sequences are SGHRS and YFSETQ. CDR3 length: 16 residues. The CDR3 DNA reads TGCGCCAGCAGCGGCGGGGGGGCCTTTAGCACAGATACGCAGTATTTT. Translated: CASSGGGAFSTDTQYF.

This clonotype was observed at least ten times. Here the CDR3 reads CASSAYRDYVQETQYF. In DNA, the CDR3 is TGTGCCAGCAGTGCATACCGGGACTACGTACAAGAGACCCAGTACTTC. The chain has TRBV27 and TRBJ2-5, with 7 nucleotides matching TRBD2. The CDR3 is made up of 16 amino acids. CDR1 is MNHEY, CDR2 SMNVEV, per germline (reference sequence). The V and J ends lost 5 bases and 2 bases, in that order; junction bases with no gene match: 11.

This clonotype showed up just a few times. The chain uses TRBV7-9 and TRBJ2-7; unclear D gene. V was shortened by 5 bases and J by 4 bases, with 9 bases between the two germline ends. This CDR3 is 12 amino acids long. CDR1 and CDR2 (germline): SEHNR, FQNEAQ (reference sequence). The CDR3 spells CASSHLTYEQYV. CDR3 sequence (DNA): TGTGCCAGCAGCCACCTAACTTACGAGCAGTACGTC.